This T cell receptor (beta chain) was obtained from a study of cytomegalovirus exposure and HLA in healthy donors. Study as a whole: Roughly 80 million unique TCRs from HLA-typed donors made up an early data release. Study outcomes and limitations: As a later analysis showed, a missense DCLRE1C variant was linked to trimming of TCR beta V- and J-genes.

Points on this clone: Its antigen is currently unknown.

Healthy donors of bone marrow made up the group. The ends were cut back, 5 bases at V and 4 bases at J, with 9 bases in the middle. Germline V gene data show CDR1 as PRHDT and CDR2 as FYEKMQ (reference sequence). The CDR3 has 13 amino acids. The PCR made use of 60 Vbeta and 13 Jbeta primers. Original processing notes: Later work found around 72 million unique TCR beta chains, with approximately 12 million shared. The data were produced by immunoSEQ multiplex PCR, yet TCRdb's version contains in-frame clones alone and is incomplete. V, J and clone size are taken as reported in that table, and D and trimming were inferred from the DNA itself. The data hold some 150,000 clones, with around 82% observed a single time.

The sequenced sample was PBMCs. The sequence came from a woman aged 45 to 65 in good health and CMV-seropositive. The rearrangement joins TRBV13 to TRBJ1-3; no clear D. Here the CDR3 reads CASSRGGGNTIYF. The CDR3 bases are TGTGCCAGCAGCCGCGGCGGAGGAAACACCATATATTTT. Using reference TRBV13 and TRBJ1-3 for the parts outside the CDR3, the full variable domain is AAGVIQSPRHLIKEKRETATLKCYPIPRHDTVYWYQQGPGQDPQFLISFYEKMQSDKGSIPDRFSAQQFSDYHSELNMSSLELGDSALYFCASSRGGGNTIYFGEGSWLTVV.